A single sample gave rise to the 32 T cell receptor beta chains below, sequenced in a study of blood T cell repertoires in COVID-19. The protocol was immunoSEQ multiplex PCR, while the TCRdb copy is restricted to in-frame clones and leaves out a portion. Found here are 300,000 or so clones, over 75% of them singletons; the top ten hold more than 0.95%. Sequenced: PBMCs or T cells enriched from blood (not recorded which). The source is a woman in her twenties or thirties who had recovered from COVID-19.

The chain joins TRBV29-1 to TRBJ2-1; no firm D call. This CDR3 has 16 amino acids. CDR1 is SQVTM and CDR2 is ANQGSEA in the germline V gene. The germline V and J ends were trimmed by 1 base and 2 bases, with 15 bases remaining between them. The CDR3 is CSVEAPERSAYNEQFF. DNA of the CDR3: TGCAGCGTTGAAGCCCCTGAGCGTTCAGCCTACAATGAGCAGTTCTTC.

The J gene is TRBJ1-2, the V gene TRBV28, with 8 bases matching TRBD1. Germline CDR1 and CDR2: MDHEN and SYDVKM. Trimming removed 6 bases from V and 4 bases from J; junction bases left unmatched: 4. The CDR3 length is 13 residues. This chain's CDR3 is CASRGQASYGYTF. The CDR3 nucleotides are TGTGCCAGCAGGGGACAGGCTTCCTATGGCTACACCTTC.

The CDR3 region has the DNA TGCGCCAGCAGCCCCGCGGCGGGAGGGTACGAGCAGTACTTC. Its protein product is CASSPAAGGYEQYF. The genes are TRBV5-1 and TRBJ2-7, with TRBD2 matching 9 bases. Germline values: CDR1 SGHRS, CDR2 YFSETQ. The CDR3 contains 14 residues. V was pared by 4 bases and J by 4 bases, with 6 bases of the junction left unmatched.

The chain employs TRBV7-3 and TRBJ2-3; 14 nucleotides align to TRBD2. The CDR3 has 16 residues. V lost 3 bases, J lost 3 bases, and 2 bases stayed unmatched. Germline-derived CDR1 and CDR2 are SGHTA and FQGTGA. The CDR3 here is CASSFGLAGGTDTQYF. The CDR3 region has the DNA TGTGCCAGCAGCTTCGGACTAGCGGGAGGTACAGATACGCAGTATTTT.

This clone was picked up many times. The chain combines TRBV7-2 with TRBJ2-7; D remains ambiguous. The CDR3 extends over 14 amino acids. V dropped 2 bases and J dropped 0 bases, with 8 bases sitting between them. Germline CDR1 and CDR2: SGHTA and FQGNSA. CDR3 sequence (DNA): TGTGCCAGCAGCTTAAGCCTATACTCCTACGAGCAGTACTTC. Protein sequence: CASSLSLYSYEQYF.

The chain combines TRBV27 with TRBJ2-3; the match to TRBD2 covers 16 bases. Trimming removed 5 bases from V and 4 bases from J; junction bases left unmatched: 9. Germline assignment: CDR1 MNHEY and CDR2 SMNVEV (reference sequence). CDR3 length: 18 amino acids. The CDR3 DNA reads TGTGCCAGCAGTCTGGGACTAGCGGGAGGGCCGAAGGCAGATACGCAGTATTTT. Amino acid sequence: CASSLGLAGGPKADTQYF.

This clone was observed once. The V gene is TRBV28, the J gene TRBJ2-1; the D is unclear. Trimming took off 6 bases at V and 5 bases at J, with 8 bases between the two ends. The germline CDR1 and CDR2 sequences are MDHEN and SYDVKM. This CDR3 has 12 residues. The CDR3 reads CASRRQNNEQFF. Written as DNA, the CDR3 is TGTGCCAGCAGGCGGCAGAACAATGAGCAGTTCTTC.

The chain is built from TRBV4-3 and TRBJ2-1; D gene unclear. The V gene lost 4 bases and the J gene lost 0 bases, with 10 bases spanning the gap. This CDR3 comprises 15 residues. CDR1 and CDR2 (germline): LGHNA, YSLEER. CDR3 nucleotide sequence: TGCGCCAGCAGCCGTGACACGTACTCCTACAATGAGCAGTTCTTC. It specifies CASSRDTYSYNEQFF.

V is TRBV19 and J is TRBJ1-2, with 7 bases aligning to TRBD1. The V and J ends lost 3 bases and 5 bases, in that order; junction bases with no gene match: 12. CDR3 size: 16 residues. CDR1 LNHDA and CDR2 SQIVND come from the germline V gene (reference sequence). The CDR3 DNA reads TGTGCCAGTAGTATTGGGGACAGTCTACTCGGGTATGGCTACACCTTC. Protein: CASSIGDSLLGYGYTF.

The rearrangement joins TRBV5-4 to TRBJ2-3; weak D call: TRBD2 (5 bases). CDR1 is SGHNT and CDR2 is YYREEE in the germline V gene (reference sequence). Trimming took 4 bases from V and 8 from J, leaving 11 bases between them. This CDR3 is built from 12 residues. The CDR3 region is CASSQDGGTQYF. In nucleotides, the CDR3 is TGTGCCAGCAGCCAGGACGGAGGTACGCAGTATTTT.

J is TRBJ2-1 and V is TRBV27; perhaps TRBD2 as D (6 bases). Germline lookup yields CDR1 MNHEY and CDR2 SMNVEV (reference sequence). V was trimmed by 9 bases and J by 4 bases, leaving 13 bases between them. The CDR3 totals 13 residues. CDR3 loop: CASWLAPYNEQFF. As DNA, the CDR3 is TGTGCCAGTTGGCTAGCGCCTTACAATGAGCAGTTCTTC.

The rearrangement joins TRBV12-3 or TRBV12-4 to TRBJ2-1; weak D call: TRBD1 (6 bases). Trimming stripped 6 bases from V and 7 bases from J, with 10 bases between. The CDR3 extends over 12 amino acids. The CDR3 DNA reads TGTGCCAGCAGATATACAGGGAATGAGCAGTTCTTC. This sequence encodes CASRYTGNEQFF.

V gene TRBV7-8 combines with J gene TRBJ2-7; weak D call: TRBD2 (5 bases). The CDR3 is 17 amino acids. Germline CDR1 is SGHVS and CDR2 is FQNEAQ. With 1 base removed from V and 0 bases from J, the gap between germline ends came to 16 bases. Here the CDR3 DNA reads TGTGCCAGCAGCTTAGTAGTGTCTGGCGGACTCTCCTACGAGCAGTACTTC. Translation: CASSLVVSGGLSYEQYF. The full variable domain, its missing parts supplied by reference TRBV7-8 and TRBJ2-7, is GAGVSQSPRYKVAKRGQDVALRCDPISGHVSLFWYQQALGQGPEFLTYFQNEAQLDKSGLPSDRFFAERPEGSVSTLKIQRTQQEDSAVYLCASSLVVSGGLSYEQYFGPGTRLTVT.

The chain couples TRBV18 to TRBJ1-4, with 7 positions matching TRBD1. V was clipped by 4 bases and J by 8 bases; unmatched bases: 7. The CDR3 is 14 residues long. The V gene's germline CDR1 is KGHSH and CDR2 LQKENI. CDR3 protein: CASSLDRLKEKLFF. CDR3 nucleotide sequence: TGTGCCAGCTCACTGGACAGGTTGAAGGAAAAACTGTTTTTT.

The chain is built from TRBV11-2 and TRBJ2-1; TRBD1 aligns across 9 bases. Germline assignment: CDR1 SGHAT and CDR2 FQNNGV. The CDR3 is made up of 15 amino acids. Trimming took 5 bases from V and 0 from J; bases not matched to a gene: 2. In nucleotides, the CDR3 is TGTGCCAGCAGCGCGACAGGGGGCTCCTACAATGAGCAGTTCTTC. Translated: CASSATGGSYNEQFF.

The J gene is TRBJ2-2, the V gene TRBV27, with 8 bases lining up with TRBD2. J was trimmed by 7 bases and V by 6 bases; bases with no gene match: 10. Looked up from germline, CDR1 is MNHEY and CDR2 is SMNVEV (reference sequence). This CDR3 is 15 amino acids long. This chain's CDR3 is CASRRREVLVGELFF. In DNA, the CDR3 is TGTGCCAGCAGGCGGCGGGAGGTGCTGGTCGGGGAGCTGTTTTTT.

V usage is TRBV7-2 and J usage is TRBJ2-2; 7 nucleotides match TRBD1. Germline CDR1 reads SGHTA; CDR2 reads FQGNSA. The CDR3 is 16 amino acids. Trimming removed 4 bases from V and 0 bases from J; junction bases left unmatched: 5. The CDR3 sequence: CASSYYRGTNTGELFF. The CDR3 coding sequence is TGTGCCAGCAGCTACTACAGGGGAACGAACACCGGGGAGCTGTTTTTT.

This clone has just a few counts. V usage is TRBV14 and J usage is TRBJ2-1, with D possibly TRBD2 on 5 matching bases. The CDR3 extends over 17 amino acids. V shed 4 bases and J shed 5 bases, with 21 bases lying between them. The germline CDR1 and CDR2 sequences are SGHDN and FVKESK. CDR3 loop: CASSLRRGKITNNEQFF. CDR3 nucleotide sequence: TGTGCCAGCAGCCTCCGGCGAGGGAAAATAACTAACAATGAGCAGTTCTTC.

This sequence joins TRBV29-1 and TRBJ1-6, with D maybe TRBD1 (6 bases). V lost 5 bases to trimming and J lost 8 bases, with 13 bases between them. Germline CDR1 SQVTM, CDR2 ANQGSEA. The CDR3 extends over 13 amino acids. CDR3 DNA sequence: TGCAGCGTTAAAACAGGGACCGATTCACCCCTCCACTTT. Translated: CSVKTGTDSPLHF.

V gene TRBV29-1 combines with J gene TRBJ1-2; the match to TRBD1 covers 8 bases. The germline CDR1 and CDR2 sequences are SQVTM and ANQGSEA. V shed 7 bases and J 5 bases; nucleotides not matched to a gene: 9. This CDR3 comprises 13 residues. DNA for the CDR3: TGCAGCGACCGGACAGGGATTGGGTATGGCTACACCTTC. It encodes CSDRTGIGYGYTF.

The chain is built from TRBV14 and TRBJ2-3, with D hard to call. This CDR3 has 14 residues. The germline CDR1 and CDR2 sequences are SGHDN and FVKESK. Trimming removed 2 bases from V and 2 bases from J, with 8 bases in between. The CDR3 nucleotides are TGTGCCAGCAGCCAAAGACAAAACACAGATACGCAGTATTTT. Translation gives CASSQRQNTDTQYF. The full variable domain, in which reference TRBV14 and TRBJ2-3 provide the parts outside the CDR3, is EAGVTQFPSHSVIEKGQTVTLRCDPISGHDNLYWYRRVMGKEIKFLLHFVKESKQDESGMPNNRFLAERTGGTYSTLKVQPAELEDSGVYFCASSQRQNTDTQYFGPGTRLTVL.

In nucleotides, the CDR3 is TGTGCCTGGAGCCTGACTGATAACACTGAAGCTTTCTTT. It is translated as CAWSLTDNTEAFF. This chain joins TRBV30 and TRBJ1-1; no clear D. The germline V gene encodes CDR1 GTSNPN and CDR2 SVGIG (reference sequence). V was clipped by 3 bases and J by 2 bases, with 10 bases between them. The CDR3 spans 13 residues.

This chain joins TRBV7-3 and TRBJ2-5; 10 nucleotides agree with TRBD1. This CDR3 is built from 15 residues. Trimming took 4 bases from V and 0 from J; bases not matched to a gene: 2. Germline V gives CDR1 SGHTA, CDR2 FQGTGA. The CDR3 DNA is TGTGCCAGCAGCTCGGGACAGGGGTACCAAGAGACCCAGTACTTC. Its translation: CASSSGQGYQETQYF.

The chain is built from TRBV19 and TRBJ1-1; tentative D call: TRBD1 (6 bases). The CDR3 has 14 amino acids. Germline V CDR1 and CDR2: LNHDA, SQIVND (reference sequence). Deletions cut 4 bases from V and 0 bases from J, with 9 bases between. As DNA, the CDR3 is TGTGCCAGTAGTACGGACAGATTGAACACTGAAGCTTTCTTT. Translation: CASSTDRLNTEAFF. Using reference TRBV19 and TRBJ1-1 for the parts outside the CDR3, the full variable domain is DGGITQSPKYLFRKEGQNVTLSCEQNLNHDAMYWYRQDPGQGLRLIYYSQIVNDFQKGDIAEGYSVSREKKESFPLTVTSAQKNPTAFYLCASSTDRLNTEAFFGQGTRLTVV.

J is TRBJ1-5 and V is TRBV28; D may be TRBD1 (5 bases). CDR1 is MDHEN, CDR2 SYDVKM, per germline. Deletions cut 0 bases from V and 4 bases from J, with 13 bases between. There are 16 residues in the CDR3. The CDR3 loop reads CASSLWGQTPNQPQHF. CDR3 sequence (DNA): TGTGCCAGCAGTTTATGGGGGCAAACGCCTAATCAGCCCCAGCATTTT.

The chain couples TRBV28 to TRBJ1-1; 10 positions agree with TRBD1. Germline values: CDR1 MDHEN, CDR2 SYDVKM. The V gene end was trimmed by 2 bases and the J gene end by 11 bases; junction bases not matched to a gene: 8. The CDR3 totals 14 residues. CDR3 region: CASSLPGTGVRAFF. The DNA of the CDR3 is TGTGCCAGCAGTTTACCCGGGACAGGGGTTCGTGCTTTCTTT. The full variable domain, completed using reference TRBV28 and TRBJ1-1, is DVKVTQSSRYLVKRTGEKVFLECVQDMDHENMFWYRQDPGLGLRLIYFSYDVKMKEKGDIPEGYSVSREKKERFSLILESASTNQTSMYLCASSLPGTGVRAFFGQGTRLTVV.

This clone was counted only a few times. The chain recombines TRBV14 with TRBJ2-2; 7 bases match TRBD1. This CDR3 is built from 17 residues. Germline CDR1 and CDR2: SGHDN and FVKESK. V shed 2 bases, J shed 3 bases, and the junction held 9 bases outside the gene matches. The CDR3, as DNA: TGTGCCAGCAGCCAATGGGACAGCCTCGAGGACACCGGGGAGCTGTTTTTT. Protein sequence: CASSQWDSLEDTGELFF.

This rearrangement joins TRBV7-9 to TRBJ2-5; 9 nucleotides line up with TRBD1. Germline trimming cut 5 bases from V and 5 bases from J; bases unmatched to any gene: 6. This CDR3 spans 14 amino acids. Germline V gene lookup returns CDR1 SEHNR and CDR2 FQNEAQ (reference sequence). The CDR3 nucleotides read TGTGCCAGCAGCCCTGGACAGGGGAAGGAGACCCAGTACTTC. This translates into CASSPGQGKETQYF.

The V and J genes are TRBV23-1 and TRBJ2-2, with 7 bases aligning to TRBD1. TRBV23-1 is known as an ORF, though its function is uncertain. The V gene end was trimmed by 4 bases and the J gene end by 3 bases; junction bases not matched to a gene: 5. The CDR3 runs to 15 residues. As DNA, the CDR3 is TGCGCCAGCAGTCCGTCCGGGACAGACACCGGGGAGCTGTTTTTT. It encodes CASSPSGTDTGELFF.

This clone was recorded once. CDR3 nucleotide sequence: TGCAGCGTTGAACTACCAAACAAGGGAGCCTACGAGCAGTACTTC. This gives the protein CSVELPNKGAYEQYF. V usage is TRBV29-1 and J usage is TRBJ2-7; a possible D gene is TRBD2 (5 bases). The germline V and J ends were trimmed by 2 bases and 2 bases, with 16 bases remaining between them. CDR1 is SQVTM, CDR2 ANQGSEA, per germline. The CDR3 has 15 residues.

V and J are TRBV7-2 and TRBJ2-1, with unresolved D. V gave up 4 bases and J gave up 6 bases, with 13 bases separating them. CDR3 size: 14 residues. Germline V CDR1 and CDR2: SGHTA, FQGNSA. The CDR3 here is CASSSRKASNEQFF. The CDR3 bases are TGTGCCAGCAGCTCGCGTAAAGCGAGCAATGAGCAGTTCTTC.

This clone was picked up one time. V gene TRBV6-5 combines with J gene TRBJ2-3; D is undetermined. There are 13 residues in the CDR3. The V gene's germline CDR1 is MNHEY and CDR2 SVGAGI. The ends were cut back, 11 bases at V and 1 base at J, with 13 bases in the middle. The CDR3 region has the DNA TGTGCCGCGGCGGCAGTTCGCACAGATACGCAGTATTTT. This sequence encodes CAAAAVRTDTQYF.